There are a few counts of the clone carrying this T cell receptor beta chain. Its antigen is not identified. These data belong to a study of human T cells and chemical hapten exposure. Study as a whole: Predominantly women, the patients had alopecia areata, totalis or universalis. Study observations and caveats: Significantly more large CDR3 similarity clusters were formed by expanded TCRs than by controls.

Germline values: CDR1 SGHRS, CDR2 YFSETQ. This CDR3 has 12 amino acids. V lost 1 base and J lost 7, with 9 bases in between. The time point was: pre-sensitization, week 0. Regarding treatment: therapeutic diphenylcyclopropenone sensitization with weekly scalp DPC. Sample donors consisted of patients with alopecia, aged 18 to 70 years, who were suitable for DPC. One entry per CDR3 protein results from TCRdb running MiXCR on the RACE reads. This sample has around 120,000 distinct CDR3 sequences, with 13% found just once. V gene TRBV5-1 combines with J gene TRBJ2-7; D tentatively reads TRBD1 or TRBD2 (5 bases each). Material: whole blood, obtained in connection with sensitization to the hapten diphenylcyclopropenone (DPC). The sequence was obtained from a woman aged 18 to 35 with alopecia areata. Some clones in this sample may be carry-over from other donors' samples. CDR3 amino acids: CASSLRGEEQYF. The CDR3 DNA reads TGCGCCAGCAGCTTGAGAGGGGAAGAGCAGTACTTC.